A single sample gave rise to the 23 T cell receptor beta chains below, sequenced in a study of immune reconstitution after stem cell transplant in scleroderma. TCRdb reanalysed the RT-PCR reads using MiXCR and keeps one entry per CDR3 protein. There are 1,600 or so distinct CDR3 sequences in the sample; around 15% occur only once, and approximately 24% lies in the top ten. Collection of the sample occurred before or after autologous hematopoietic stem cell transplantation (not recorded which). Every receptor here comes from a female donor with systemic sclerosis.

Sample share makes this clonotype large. CDR3 DNA sequence: TGTGCCAGCAGCTTAGAGGCGACAGGGTACGAGCAGTACTTC. Residues: CASSLEATGYEQYF. The chain carries TRBV11-2 and TRBJ2-7; 7 positions match TRBD1. From germline, CDR1 is SGHAT and CDR2 FQNNGV. This CDR3 is built from 14 residues. J gave up 4 bases and V 0 bases, and 3 bases lay outside the gene matches.

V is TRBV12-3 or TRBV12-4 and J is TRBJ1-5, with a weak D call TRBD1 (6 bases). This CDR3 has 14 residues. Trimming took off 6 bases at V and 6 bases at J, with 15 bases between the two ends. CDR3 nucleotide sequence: TGTGCCAGCAGCCTACAGGGCGGGGGTCAGCCCCAGCATTTT. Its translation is CASSLQGGGQPQHF.

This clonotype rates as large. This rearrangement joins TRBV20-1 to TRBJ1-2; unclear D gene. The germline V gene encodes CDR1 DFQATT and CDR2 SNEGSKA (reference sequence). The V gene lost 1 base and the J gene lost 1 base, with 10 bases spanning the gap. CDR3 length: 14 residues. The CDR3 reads CSARGSGVNYGYTF. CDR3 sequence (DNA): TGCAGTGCTAGAGGGTCTGGGGTTAACTATGGCTACACCTTC.

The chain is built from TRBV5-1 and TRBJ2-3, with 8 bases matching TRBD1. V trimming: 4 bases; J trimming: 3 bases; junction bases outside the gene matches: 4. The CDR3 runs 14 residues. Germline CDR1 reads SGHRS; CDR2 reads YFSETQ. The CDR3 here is CASSADRATDTQYF. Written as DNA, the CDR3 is TGCGCCAGCAGCGCGGACAGGGCGACAGATACGCAGTATTTT.

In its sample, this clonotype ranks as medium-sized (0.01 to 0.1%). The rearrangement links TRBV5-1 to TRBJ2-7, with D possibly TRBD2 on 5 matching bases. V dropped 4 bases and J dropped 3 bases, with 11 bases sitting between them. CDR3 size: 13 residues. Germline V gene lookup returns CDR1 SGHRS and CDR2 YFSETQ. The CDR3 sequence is CASSPYGGYEQYF. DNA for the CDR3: TGCGCCAGCAGCCCGTACGGAGGCTACGAGCAGTACTTC.

CDR3 bases: TGCGCCAGCAGCTTGGATTCTCGCAGGGACAGTTACGAGCAGTACTTC. This codes for CASSLDSRRDSYEQYF. The chain recombines TRBV5-1 with TRBJ2-7, with TRBD1 matching 7 bases. CDR1 and CDR2 from the germline V gene are SGHRS and YFSETQ. Trimming removed 0 bases from V and 4 bases from J; junction bases left unmatched: 10. The CDR3 has 16 amino acids.

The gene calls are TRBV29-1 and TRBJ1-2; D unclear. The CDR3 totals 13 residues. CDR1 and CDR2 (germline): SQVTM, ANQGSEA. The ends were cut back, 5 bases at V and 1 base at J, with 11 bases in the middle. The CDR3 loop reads CSVTDPGNYGYTF. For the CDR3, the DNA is TGCAGCGTTACAGATCCGGGTAACTATGGCTACACCTTC.

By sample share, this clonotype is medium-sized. CDR3 loop: CASTLATSYNSPLHF. In DNA form, the CDR3 reads TGTGCCAGCACCCTCGCGACCTCCTATAATTCACCCCTCCACTTT. The gene calls are TRBV13 and TRBJ1-6; no reliable D call. Per germline, CDR1 PRHDT and CDR2 FYEKMQ (reference sequence). The CDR3 is 15 amino acids. V lost 7 bases, J lost 0 bases, and 10 bases lay in between. The variable domain in full, with the rest retrieved from reference TRBV13 and TRBJ1-6, is AAGVIQSPRHLIKEKRETATLKCYPIPRHDTVYWYQQGPGQDPQFLISFYEKMQSDKGSIPDRFSAQQFSDYHSELNMSSLELGDSALYFCASTLATSYNSPLHFGNGTRLTVT.

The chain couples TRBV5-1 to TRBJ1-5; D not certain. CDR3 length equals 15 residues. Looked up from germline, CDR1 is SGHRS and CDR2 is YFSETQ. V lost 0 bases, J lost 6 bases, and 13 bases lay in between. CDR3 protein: CASSLDSRRGQPQHF. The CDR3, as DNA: TGCGCCAGCAGCTTGGACAGTCGTCGGGGTCAGCCCCAGCATTTT.

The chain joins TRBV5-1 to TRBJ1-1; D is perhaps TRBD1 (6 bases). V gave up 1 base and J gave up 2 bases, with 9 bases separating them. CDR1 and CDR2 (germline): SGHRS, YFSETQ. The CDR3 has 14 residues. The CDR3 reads CASSLPGANTEAFF. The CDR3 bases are TGCGCCAGCAGCTTGCCAGGGGCTAACACTGAAGCTTTCTTT. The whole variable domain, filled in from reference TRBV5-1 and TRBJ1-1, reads KAGVTQTPRYLIKTRGQQVTLSCSPISGHRSVSWYQQTPGQGLQFLFEYFSETQRNKGNFPGRFSGRQFSNSRSEMNVSTLELGDSALYLCASSLPGANTEAFFGQGTRLTVV.

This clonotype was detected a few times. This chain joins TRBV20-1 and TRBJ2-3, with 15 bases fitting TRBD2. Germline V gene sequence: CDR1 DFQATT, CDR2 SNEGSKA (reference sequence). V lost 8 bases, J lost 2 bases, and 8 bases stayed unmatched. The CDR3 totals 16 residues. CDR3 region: CSSGTSGGPSTDTQYF. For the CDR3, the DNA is TGCAGTTCCGGGACTAGCGGGGGGCCGTCCACAGATACGCAGTATTTT.

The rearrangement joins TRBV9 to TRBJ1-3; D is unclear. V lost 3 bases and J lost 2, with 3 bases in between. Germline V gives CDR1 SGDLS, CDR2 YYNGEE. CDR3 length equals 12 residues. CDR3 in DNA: TGTGCCAGCAGCGGCGCTGGAAACACCATATATTTT. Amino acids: CASSGAGNTIYF.

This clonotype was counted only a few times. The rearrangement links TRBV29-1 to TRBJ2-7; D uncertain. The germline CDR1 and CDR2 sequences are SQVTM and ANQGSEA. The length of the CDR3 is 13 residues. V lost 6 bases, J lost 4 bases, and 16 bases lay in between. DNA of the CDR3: TGCAGCGTCGACCACGACAACGGGTACGAGCAGTACTTC. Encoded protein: CSVDHDNGYEQYF.

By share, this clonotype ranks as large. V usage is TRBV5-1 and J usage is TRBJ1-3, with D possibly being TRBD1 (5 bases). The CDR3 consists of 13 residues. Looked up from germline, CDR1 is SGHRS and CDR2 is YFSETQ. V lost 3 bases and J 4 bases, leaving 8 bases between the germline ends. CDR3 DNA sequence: TGCGCCAGCAGCTCAGCAGGGGGAAACACCATATATTTT. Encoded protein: CASSSAGGNTIYF.

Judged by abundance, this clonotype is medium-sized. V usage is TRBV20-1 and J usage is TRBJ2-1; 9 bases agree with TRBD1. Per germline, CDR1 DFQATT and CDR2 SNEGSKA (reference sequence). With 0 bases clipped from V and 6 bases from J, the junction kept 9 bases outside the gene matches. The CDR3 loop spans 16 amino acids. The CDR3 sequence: CSARDPDRGLGNEQFF. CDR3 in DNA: TGCAGTGCTAGAGACCCGGACAGGGGTTTGGGCAATGAGCAGTTCTTC.

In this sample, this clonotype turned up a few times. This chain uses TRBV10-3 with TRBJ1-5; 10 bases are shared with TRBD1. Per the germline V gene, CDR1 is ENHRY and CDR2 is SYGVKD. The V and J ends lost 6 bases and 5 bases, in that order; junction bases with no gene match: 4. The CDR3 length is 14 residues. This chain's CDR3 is CAISSGTGDQPQHF. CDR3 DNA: TGTGCCATCAGCTCCGGGACAGGGGATCAGCCCCAGCATTTT.

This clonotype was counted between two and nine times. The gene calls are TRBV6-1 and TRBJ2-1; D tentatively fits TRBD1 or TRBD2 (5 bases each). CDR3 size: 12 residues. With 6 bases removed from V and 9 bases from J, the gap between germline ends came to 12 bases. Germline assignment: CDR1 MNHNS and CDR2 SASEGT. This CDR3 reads CASSVERGEQFF. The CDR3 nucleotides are TGTGCCAGCAGCGTGGAGAGGGGTGAGCAGTTCTTC.

CDR3 loop: CASTGQGQYEQYF. The CDR3 region has the DNA TGTGCCAGCACCGGACAGGGACAGTACGAGCAGTACTTC. The chain is built from TRBV7-9 and TRBJ2-7; 8 bases map to TRBD1. The germline gives CDR1 SEHNR, CDR2 FQNEAQ (reference sequence). Trimming took 7 bases from V and 4 from J; bases not matched to a gene: 6. The CDR3 contains 13 residues.

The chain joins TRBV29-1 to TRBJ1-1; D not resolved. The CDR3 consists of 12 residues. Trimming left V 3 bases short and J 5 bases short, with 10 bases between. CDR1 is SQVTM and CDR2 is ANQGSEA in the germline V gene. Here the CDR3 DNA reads TGCAGCGTTGAGCATAGGGTGACTGAAGCTTTCTTT. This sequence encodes CSVEHRVTEAFF.

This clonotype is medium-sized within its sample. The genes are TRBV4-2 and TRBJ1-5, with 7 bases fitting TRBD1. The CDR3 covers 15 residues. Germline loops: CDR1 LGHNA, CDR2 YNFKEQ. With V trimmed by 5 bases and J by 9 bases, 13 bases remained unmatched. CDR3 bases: TGTGCCAGCAGCTCCCGGACAGGTGGCCCAGGGCCCCAGCATTTT. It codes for CASSSRTGGPGPQHF.

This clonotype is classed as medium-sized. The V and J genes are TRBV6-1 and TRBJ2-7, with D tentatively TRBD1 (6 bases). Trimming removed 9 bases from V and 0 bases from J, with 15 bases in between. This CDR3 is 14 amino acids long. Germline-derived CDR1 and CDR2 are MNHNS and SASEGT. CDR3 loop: CASLPGQHSYEQYF. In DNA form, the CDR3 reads TGTGCCAGTCTACCGGGACAACACTCCTACGAGCAGTACTTC.

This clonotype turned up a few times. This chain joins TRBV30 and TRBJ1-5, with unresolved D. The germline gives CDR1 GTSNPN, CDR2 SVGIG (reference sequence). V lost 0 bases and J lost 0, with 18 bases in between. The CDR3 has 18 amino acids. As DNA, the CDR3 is TGTGCCTGGAGTGTTCCATTAGGCGGCAGATATAGCAATCAGCCCCAGCATTTT. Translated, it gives CAWSVPLGGRYSNQPQHF.

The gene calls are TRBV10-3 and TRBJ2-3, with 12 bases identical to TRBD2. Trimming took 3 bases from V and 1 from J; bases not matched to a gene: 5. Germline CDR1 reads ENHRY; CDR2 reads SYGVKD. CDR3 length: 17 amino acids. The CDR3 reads CAISDYTSGGRTDTQYF. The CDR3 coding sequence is TGTGCCATCAGTGACTACACTAGCGGGGGGCGCACAGATACGCAGTATTTT.